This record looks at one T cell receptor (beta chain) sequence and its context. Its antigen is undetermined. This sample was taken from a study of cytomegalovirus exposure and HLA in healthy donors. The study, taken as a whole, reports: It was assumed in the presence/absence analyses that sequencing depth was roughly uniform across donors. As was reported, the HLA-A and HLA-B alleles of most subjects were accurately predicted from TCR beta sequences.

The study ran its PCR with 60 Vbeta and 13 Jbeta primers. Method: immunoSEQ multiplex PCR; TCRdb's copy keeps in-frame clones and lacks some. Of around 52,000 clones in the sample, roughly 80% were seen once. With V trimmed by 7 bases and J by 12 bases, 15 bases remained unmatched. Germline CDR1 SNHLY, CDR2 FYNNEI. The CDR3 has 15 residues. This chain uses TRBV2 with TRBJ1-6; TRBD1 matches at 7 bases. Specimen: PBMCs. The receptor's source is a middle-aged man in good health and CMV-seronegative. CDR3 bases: TGTGCCAGCAAGACAAGTGGACAGGAGATACTACCCCTCCACTTT. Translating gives CASKTSGQEILPLHF.